The clone carrying this TCR beta chain was counted a few times. Its antigen is not identified. This CDR3 has 15 amino acids. V was clipped by 3 bases and J by 12 bases; unmatched bases: 13. CDR1 is KGHSH and CDR2 is LQKENI in the germline V gene. The data derive from a study of identical twins. Study conclusions and caveats: Shared out-of-frame alpha sequences (those common to twins) showed excess low generation probability. Twin pairs had excess sharing that was weaker in beta out-of-frame sequences.

Unique molecular identifiers were in the cDNA, with template-switch universal primer binding. TCRdb reprocessed the 5' RACE reads via MiXCR and lists one record per CDR3 protein. The table shows roughly 250,000 distinct CDR3 sequences, with about 14% occurring only once. Material: memory (CD45RO+) T cells sorted from blood. The receptor comes from a young woman in good health. The gene calls are TRBV18 and TRBJ2-1, with 8 bases lining up with TRBD2. The CDR3, as DNA: TGTGCCAGCTCACCGGTAGCGGGACTGACTGTGGGGCAGTTCTTC. Translated: CASSPVAGLTVGQFF.